The following is a TCR beta chain sequence with its context. The target antigen is unknown. This sample was taken from a study of shared clonotypes between healthy human individuals. Study information: Researchers drew samples from a couple of women and a few men aged 18 to 49. CD4 naive and memory got three plates each, CD8 naive two, CD8 memory one.

Per the germline V gene, CDR1 is SGHVS and CDR2 is FNYEAQ. V was shortened by 5 bases and J by 5 bases, with 20 bases between the two germline ends. The CDR3 consists of 16 residues. Recent vaccinations or acute infections were absent in the healthy HIV-negative adult donors. Broader study findings: Some naive CD4 clonotypes, roughly 4.7%, turned up in common across a handful of donors.

Assay: immunoSEQ multiplex PCR; the TCRdb copy retains only in-frame clones and omits some. The profile shows 2,500,000 or so clones, approximately 92% of them singletons. This TCR was sampled from a man between 18 and 29 years old in good health. The J gene is TRBJ2-3, the V gene TRBV7-6; perhaps TRBD2 as D (5 bases). Sequences were obtained from naive CD4+ T cells sorted from blood. Documented subset: CD45RA+ positively selected. The CDR3 nucleotides are TGTGCCAGCAGCCTCCAGACACGGATACGGGGAGATACGCAGTATTTT. The encoded protein is CASSLQTRIRGDTQYF.